This passage covers 10 T cell receptor beta chains from one sample sequenced in a study of circulating and synovial CD4+ cells in juvenile arthritis. Sequencing was performed with immunoSEQ multiplex PCR; in TCRdb, only in-frame clones are kept and a portion is missing. The profile shows 30,000 to 40,000 clones, 90% to 95% of them singletons. Material for sequencing was CD4+ T cells from blood. These receptors came from a human donor with juvenile idiopathic arthritis.

The rearrangement links TRBV28 to TRBJ2-1; TRBD2 might be the D (6 bases). CDR3 length: 13 residues. Per the germline V gene, CDR1 is MDHEN and CDR2 is SYDVKM. Trimming left V 7 bases short and J 14 bases short, with 21 bases between. The CDR3 coding sequence is TGTGCCAGCAAAGCTGCGTTGGGACTGCAAAAGTTCTTC. Its protein is CASKAALGLQKFF.

The V call is TRBV5-4, the J call TRBJ2-7; 8 nucleotides agree with TRBD1. Per the germline V gene, CDR1 is SGHNT and CDR2 is YYREEE (reference sequence). The CDR3 is 15 amino acids. V gave up 0 bases and J gave up 2 bases; unmatched junction bases: 4. The CDR3 region is CASSLGDRIAYEQYF. The CDR3 DNA follows: TGTGCCAGCAGCTTGGGGGACAGGATCGCCTACGAGCAGTACTTC.

The chain uses TRBV25-1 and TRBJ2-2; 9 bases agree with TRBD2. Germline loops: CDR1 MGHDK, CDR2 SYGVNS. CDR3 size: 15 residues. Germline trimming cut 3 bases from V and 7 bases from J; bases unmatched to any gene: 6. This CDR3 reads CASSEAGGLNGELFF. DNA for the CDR3: TGTGCCAGCAGTGAGGCGGGGGGGCTGAACGGGGAGCTGTTTTTT.

V usage is TRBV18 and J usage is TRBJ1-1; 7 bases match TRBD1. The germline CDR1 and CDR2 sequences are KGHSH and LQKENI. The CDR3 is 16 amino acids. The junction had 5 bases not matched to a gene; V was cut back by 1 base and J by 0 bases. CDR3 protein: CASSPRVTGVNTEAFF. CDR3 DNA sequence: TGTGCCAGCTCACCACGAGTCACAGGGGTGAACACTGAAGCTTTCTTT.

The rearrangement links TRBV28 to TRBJ2-3, with D possibly matching TRBD2 (5 bases). CDR1 and CDR2 (germline): MDHEN, SYDVKM. The CDR3 is 13 residues long. Trimming took off 6 bases at V and 5 bases at J, with 12 bases between the two ends. The CDR3 region has the DNA TGTGCCAGCAGCTTGGGCCGGGAAGATACGCAGTATTTT. Amino acid sequence: CASSLGREDTQYF.

V is TRBV20-1 and J is TRBJ2-4, with D unclear. The CDR3 is 11 amino acids. In germline, CDR1 is DFQATT, CDR2 SNEGSKA (reference sequence). V gave up 4 bases and J gave up 5 bases, with 6 bases separating them. DNA for the CDR3: TGCAGTGCTATACTACAAAACATTCAGTACTTC. Translation: CSAILQNIQYF.

The J gene is TRBJ2-3, the V gene TRBV27, with D tentatively TRBD2 (6 bases). Trimming pared 6 bases from V and 1 base from J, leaving 20 bases between. CDR3 length: 17 amino acids. The V gene's germline CDR1 is MNHEY and CDR2 SMNVEV (reference sequence). The CDR3 nucleotides are TGTGCCAGCAGCTACGCCCCCTCTAGCGTGGGCACAGATACGCAGTATTTT. Translated: CASSYAPSSVGTDTQYF.

The rearrangement uses TRBV4-1 and TRBJ2-7, with D possibly matching TRBD2 (6 bases). This CDR3 spans 15 amino acids. Between the trimmed V and J ends, which lost 0 bases and 3 bases, there was a span of 12 bases. Germline CDR1 is MGHRA and CDR2 is YSYEKL. CDR3 residues: CASSQERDFFYEQYF. DNA of the CDR3: TGCGCCAGCAGCCAAGAAAGGGACTTCTTCTACGAGCAGTACTTC.

V usage is TRBV5-1 and J usage is TRBJ2-7; tentatively, D is TRBD1 (8 bases). Looked up from germline, CDR1 is SGHRS and CDR2 is YFSETQ. V lost 2 bases and J 3 bases, leaving 12 bases between the germline ends. This CDR3 has 14 residues. For the CDR3, the DNA is TGCGCCAGCAGCTTACAGGGGGACTACTACGAGCAGTACTTC. This sequence encodes CASSLQGDYYEQYF.

The rearrangement links TRBV28 to TRBJ2-5, with 7 positions matching TRBD1. The J call is uncertain, as TRBJ2-7 better fits the DNA end. CDR1 is MDHEN and CDR2 is SYDVKM in the germline V gene. CDR3 length: 16 residues. Written as DNA, the CDR3 is TGTGCCAGCAGTCTGAATCAACCGGGACAGACCTACGAGCAGTACTTC. Its protein product is CASSLNQPGQTYEQYF.